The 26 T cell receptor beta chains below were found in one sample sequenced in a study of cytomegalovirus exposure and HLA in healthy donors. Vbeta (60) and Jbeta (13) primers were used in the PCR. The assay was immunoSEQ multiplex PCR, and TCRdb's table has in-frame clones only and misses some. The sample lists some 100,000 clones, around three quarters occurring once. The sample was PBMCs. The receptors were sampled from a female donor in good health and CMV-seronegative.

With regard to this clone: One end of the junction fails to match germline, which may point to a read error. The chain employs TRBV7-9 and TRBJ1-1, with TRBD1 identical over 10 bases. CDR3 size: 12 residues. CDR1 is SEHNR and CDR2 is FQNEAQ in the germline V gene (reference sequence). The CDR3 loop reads CSSSVDRGRAFF. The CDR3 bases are TGTTCCAGCAGCGTCGACAGGGGGCGAGCTTTCTTT.

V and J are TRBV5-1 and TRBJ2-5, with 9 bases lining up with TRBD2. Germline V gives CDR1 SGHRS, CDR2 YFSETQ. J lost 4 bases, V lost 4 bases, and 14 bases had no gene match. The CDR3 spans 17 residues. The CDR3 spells CASSPGAQRGALETQYF. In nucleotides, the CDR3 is TGCGCCAGCAGCCCAGGAGCCCAGCGGGGGGCCTTAGAGACCCAGTACTTC.

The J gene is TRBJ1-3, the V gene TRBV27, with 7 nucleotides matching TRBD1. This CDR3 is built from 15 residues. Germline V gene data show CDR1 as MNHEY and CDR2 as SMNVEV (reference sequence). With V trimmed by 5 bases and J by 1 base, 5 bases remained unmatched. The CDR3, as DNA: TGTGCCAGCAGTCAAGGACAGGCTTCTGGAAACACCATATATTTT. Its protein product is CASSQGQASGNTIYF.

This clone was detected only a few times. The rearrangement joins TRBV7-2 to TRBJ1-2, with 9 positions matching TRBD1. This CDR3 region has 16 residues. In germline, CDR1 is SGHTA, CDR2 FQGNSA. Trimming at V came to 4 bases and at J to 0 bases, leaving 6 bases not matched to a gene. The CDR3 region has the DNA TGTGCCAGCAGCTCCCCGGGACAGGGAGCTAACTATGGCTACACCTTC. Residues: CASSSPGQGANYGYTF. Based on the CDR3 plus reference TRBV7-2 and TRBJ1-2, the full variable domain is GAGVSQSPSNKVTEKGKDVELRCDPISGHTALYWYRQSLGQGLEFLIYFQGNSAPDKSGLPSDRFSAERTGGSVSTLTIQRTQQEDSAVYLCASSSPGQGANYGYTFGSGTRLTVV.

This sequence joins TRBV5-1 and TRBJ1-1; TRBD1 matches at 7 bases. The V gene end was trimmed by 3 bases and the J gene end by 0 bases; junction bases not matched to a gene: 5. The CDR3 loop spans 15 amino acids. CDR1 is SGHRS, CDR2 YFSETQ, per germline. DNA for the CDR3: TGCGCCAGCAGCTCCTTTGACAGGGTGAACACTGAAGCTTTCTTT. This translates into CASSSFDRVNTEAFF. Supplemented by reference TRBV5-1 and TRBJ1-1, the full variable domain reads KAGVTQTPRYLIKTRGQQVTLSCSPISGHRSVSWYQQTPGQGLQFLFEYFSETQRNKGNFPGRFSGRQFSNSRSEMNVSTLELGDSALYLCASSSFDRVNTEAFFGQGTRLTVV.

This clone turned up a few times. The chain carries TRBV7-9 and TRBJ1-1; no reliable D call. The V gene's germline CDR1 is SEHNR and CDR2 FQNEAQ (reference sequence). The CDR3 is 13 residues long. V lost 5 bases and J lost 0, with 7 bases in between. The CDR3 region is CASSRDMNTEAFF. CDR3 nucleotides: TGTGCCAGCAGCAGAGACATGAACACTGAAGCTTTCTTT.

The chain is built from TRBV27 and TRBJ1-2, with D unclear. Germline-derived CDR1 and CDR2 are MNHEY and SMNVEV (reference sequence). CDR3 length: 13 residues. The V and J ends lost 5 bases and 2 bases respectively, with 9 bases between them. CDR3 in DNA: TGTGCCAGCAGTCTCCGGGAGAACTATGGCTACACCTTC. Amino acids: CASSLRENYGYTF.

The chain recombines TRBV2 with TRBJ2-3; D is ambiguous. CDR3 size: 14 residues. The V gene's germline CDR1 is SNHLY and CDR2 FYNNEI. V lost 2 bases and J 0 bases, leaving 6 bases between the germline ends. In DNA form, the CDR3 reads TGTGCCAGCAGTGAACGGGTCAGCACAGATACGCAGTATTTT. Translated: CASSERVSTDTQYF.

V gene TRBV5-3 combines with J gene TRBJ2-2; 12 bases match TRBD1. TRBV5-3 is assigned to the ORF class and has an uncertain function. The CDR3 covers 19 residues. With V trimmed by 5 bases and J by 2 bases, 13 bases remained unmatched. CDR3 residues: CARSRTGTGGPKNTGELFF. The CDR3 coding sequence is TGTGCCAGAAGTCGGACCGGGACAGGGGGCCCAAAAAACACCGGGGAGCTGTTTTTT.

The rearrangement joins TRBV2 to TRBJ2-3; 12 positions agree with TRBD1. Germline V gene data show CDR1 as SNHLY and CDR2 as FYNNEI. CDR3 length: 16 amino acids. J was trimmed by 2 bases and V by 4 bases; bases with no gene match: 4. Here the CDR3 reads CASSAGTGGATDTQYF. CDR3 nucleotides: TGTGCCAGCAGTGCCGGGACAGGGGGCGCCACAGATACGCAGTATTTT.

The CDR3 nucleotides are TGCGCCAGCAGCCAAGATTGGACTAGCGGGGGGAACGAGCAGTACTTC. It yields the protein CASSQDWTSGGNEQYF. This chain links TRBV4-3 with TRBJ2-5; TRBD2 matches at 14 bases. The end of the DNA fits TRBJ2-7 better, so the J call may be wrong. Per the germline V gene, CDR1 is LGHNA and CDR2 is YSLEER. The CDR3 extends over 16 amino acids.

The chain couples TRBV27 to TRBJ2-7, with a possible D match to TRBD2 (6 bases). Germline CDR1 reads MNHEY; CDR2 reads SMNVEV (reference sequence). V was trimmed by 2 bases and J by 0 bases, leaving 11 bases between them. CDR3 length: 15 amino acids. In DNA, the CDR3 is TGTGCCAGCAGTTTAAGCGGGTGGAGCTCCTACGAGCAGTACTTC. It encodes CASSLSGWSSYEQYF.

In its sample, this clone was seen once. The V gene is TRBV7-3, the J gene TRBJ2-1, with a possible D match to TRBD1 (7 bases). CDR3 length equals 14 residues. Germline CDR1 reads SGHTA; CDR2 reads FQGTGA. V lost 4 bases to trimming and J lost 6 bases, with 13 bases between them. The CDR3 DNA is TGTGCCAGCAGCTCAGGAGGGGGCCGCAATGAGCAGTTCTTC. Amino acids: CASSSGGGRNEQFF.

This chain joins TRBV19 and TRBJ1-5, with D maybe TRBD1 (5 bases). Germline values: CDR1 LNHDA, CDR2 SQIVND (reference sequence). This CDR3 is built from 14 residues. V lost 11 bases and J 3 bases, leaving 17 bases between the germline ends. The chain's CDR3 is CAGGTAEPNQPQHF. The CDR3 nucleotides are TGTGCCGGAGGGACGGCCGAACCCAATCAGCCCCAGCATTTT.

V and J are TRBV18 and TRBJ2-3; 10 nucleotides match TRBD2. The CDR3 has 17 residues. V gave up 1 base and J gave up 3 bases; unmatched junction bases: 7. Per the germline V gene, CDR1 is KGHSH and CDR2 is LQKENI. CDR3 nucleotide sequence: TGTGCCAGCTCACCACTAGCGGGGGGAGGAGCGACAGATACGCAGTATTTT. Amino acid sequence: CASSPLAGGGATDTQYF.

The CDR3 region is CASSFGTPYYEQYF. CDR3 coding DNA: TGTGCCAGCAGCTTTGGGACTCCTTACTACGAGCAGTACTTC. The chain carries TRBV7-9 and TRBJ2-7, with D maybe TRBD2 (6 bases). Germline-derived CDR1 and CDR2 are SEHNR and FQNEAQ (reference sequence). The CDR3 has 14 residues. V lost 3 bases and J lost 3, with 12 bases in between. Variable domain in full (rest from reference TRBV7-9 and TRBJ2-7): DTGVSQNPRHKITKRGQNVTFRCDPISEHNRLYWYRQTLGQGPEFLTYFQNEAQLEKSRLLSDRFSAERPKGSFSTLEIQRTEQGDSAMYLCASSFGTPYYEQYFGPGTRLTVT.

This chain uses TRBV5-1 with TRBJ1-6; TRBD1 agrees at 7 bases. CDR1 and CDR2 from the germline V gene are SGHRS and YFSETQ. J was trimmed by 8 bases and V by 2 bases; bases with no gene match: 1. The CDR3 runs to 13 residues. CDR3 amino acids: CASSFTGDSPLHF. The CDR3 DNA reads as TGCGCCAGCAGCTTTACAGGGGATTCACCCCTCCACTTT. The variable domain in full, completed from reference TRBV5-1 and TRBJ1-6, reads KAGVTQTPRYLIKTRGQQVTLSCSPISGHRSVSWYQQTPGQGLQFLFEYFSETQRNKGNFPGRFSGRQFSNSRSEMNVSTLELGDSALYLCASSFTGDSPLHFGNGTRLTVT.

The CDR3 sequence is CASSPRGGEETQYF. The CDR3 region has the DNA TGTGCCAGCAGCCCTCGGGGGGGGGAGGAGACCCAGTACTTC. This sequence joins TRBV7-3 and TRBJ2-5; the match to TRBD2 covers 8 bases. The germline CDR1 and CDR2 sequences are SGHTA and FQGTGA. CDR3 length equals 14 residues. V shed 5 bases, J shed 5 bases, and the junction held 7 bases outside the gene matches.

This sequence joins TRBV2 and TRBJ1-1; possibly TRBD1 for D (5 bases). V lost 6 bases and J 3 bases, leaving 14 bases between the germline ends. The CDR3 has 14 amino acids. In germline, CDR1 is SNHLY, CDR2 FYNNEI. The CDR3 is CASRRLQGYTEAFF. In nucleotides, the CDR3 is TGTGCCAGCAGGCGGCTCCAGGGATACACTGAAGCTTTCTTT. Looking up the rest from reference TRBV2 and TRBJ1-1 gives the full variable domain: EPEVTQTPSHQVTQMGQEVILRCVPISNHLYFYWYRQILGQKVEFLVSFYNNEISEKSEIFDDQFSVERPDGSNFTLKIRSTKLEDSAMYFCASRRLQGYTEAFFGQGTRLTVV.

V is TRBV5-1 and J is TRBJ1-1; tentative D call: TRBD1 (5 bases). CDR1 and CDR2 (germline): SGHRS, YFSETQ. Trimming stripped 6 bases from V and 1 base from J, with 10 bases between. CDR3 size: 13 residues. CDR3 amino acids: CASTRGENTEAFF. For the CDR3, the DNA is TGCGCCAGCACCCGGGGGGAGAACACTGAAGCTTTCTTT.

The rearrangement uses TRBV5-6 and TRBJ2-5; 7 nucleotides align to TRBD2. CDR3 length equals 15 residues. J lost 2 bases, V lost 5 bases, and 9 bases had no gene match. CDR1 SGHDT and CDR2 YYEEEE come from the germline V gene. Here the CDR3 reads CASRGLRGVQETQYF. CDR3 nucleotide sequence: TGTGCCAGCAGGGGGCTACGGGGGGTTCAAGAGACCCAGTACTTC. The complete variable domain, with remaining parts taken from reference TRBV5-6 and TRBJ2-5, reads DAGVTQSPTHLIKTRGQQVTLRCSPKSGHDTVSWYQQALGQGPQFIFQYYEEEERQRGNFPDRFSGHQFPNYSSELNVNALLLGDSALYLCASRGLRGVQETQYFGPGTRLLVL.

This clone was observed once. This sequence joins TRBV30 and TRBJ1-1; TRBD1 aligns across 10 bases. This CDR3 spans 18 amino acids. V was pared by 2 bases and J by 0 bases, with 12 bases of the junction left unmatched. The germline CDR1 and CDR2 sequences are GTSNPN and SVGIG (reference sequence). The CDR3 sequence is CAWSTWGGQGTMNTEAFF. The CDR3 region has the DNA TGTGCCTGGAGTACCTGGGGGGGACAGGGGACTATGAACACTGAAGCTTTCTTT. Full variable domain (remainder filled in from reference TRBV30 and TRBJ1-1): SQTIHQWPATLVQPVGSPLSLECTVEGTSNPNLYWYRQAAGRGLQLLFYSVGIGQISSEVPQNLSASRPQDRQFILSSKKLLLSDSGFYLCAWSTWGGQGTMNTEAFFGQGTRLTVV.

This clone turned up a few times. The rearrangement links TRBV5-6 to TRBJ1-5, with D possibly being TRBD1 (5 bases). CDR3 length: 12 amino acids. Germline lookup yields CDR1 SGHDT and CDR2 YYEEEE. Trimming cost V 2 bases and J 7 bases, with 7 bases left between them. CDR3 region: CASSFQGQPQHF. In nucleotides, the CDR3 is TGTGCCAGCAGCTTTCAGGGCCAGCCCCAGCATTTT.

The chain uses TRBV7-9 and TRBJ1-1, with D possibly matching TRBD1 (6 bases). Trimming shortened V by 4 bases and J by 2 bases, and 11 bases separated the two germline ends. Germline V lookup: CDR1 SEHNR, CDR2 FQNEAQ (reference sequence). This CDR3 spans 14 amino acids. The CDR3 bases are TGTGCCAGCAGCTGGACAGAGAACAACACTGAAGCTTTCTTT. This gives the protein CASSWTENNTEAFF.

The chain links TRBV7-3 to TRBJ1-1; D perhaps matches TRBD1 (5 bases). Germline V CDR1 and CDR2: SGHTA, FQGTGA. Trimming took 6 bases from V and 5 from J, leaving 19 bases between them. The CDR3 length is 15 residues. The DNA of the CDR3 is TGTGCCAGCAGTTATGACGCAGGGTGGGGAACTGAAGCTTTCTTT. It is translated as CASSYDAGWGTEAFF.

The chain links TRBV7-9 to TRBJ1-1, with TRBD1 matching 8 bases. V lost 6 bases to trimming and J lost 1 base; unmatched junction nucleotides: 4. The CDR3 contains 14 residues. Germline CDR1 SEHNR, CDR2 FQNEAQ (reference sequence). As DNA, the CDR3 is TGTGCCAGCAGGGCCGGGACAGGGAACACTGAAGCTTTCTTT. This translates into CASRAGTGNTEAFF. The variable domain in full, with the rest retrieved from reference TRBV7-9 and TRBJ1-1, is DTGVSQNPRHKITKRGQNVTFRCDPISEHNRLYWYRQTLGQGPEFLTYFQNEAQLEKSRLLSDRFSAERPKGSFSTLEIQRTEQGDSAMYLCASRAGTGNTEAFFGQGTRLTVV.